This T cell receptor beta chain was sequenced during a study of blood T cells in healthy people across ages. Study-wide results and limits: Strong correlation existed between TCR beta diversity and naive T cell percentage.

The extraction recovered at least 6 micrograms of total RNA per sample. This CDR3 contains 13 residues. Germline CDR1 reads SGHAT; CDR2 reads FQNNGV. Trimming took 5 bases from V and 10 from J; bases not matched to a gene: 10. Comments on this clonotype: As yet, its antigen is unknown.

For the second PCR, which ran for about 6 to 12 cycles, a sample-barcoded 5' primer and a J-beta primer mix were used. TCRdb re-derived calls from the 5' RACE reads in MiXCR, one entry per CDR3 protein. This sample has some 1.5 million distinct CDR3 sequences, with roughly 30% found just once. This sequence originates from a woman aged 30 to 39 in good health. Sequencing was done on a sample of blood. This chain uses TRBV11-2 with TRBJ1-2; 7 bases are shared with TRBD1. The CDR3 here is CASSAVAGGVYTF. CDR3 DNA sequence: TGTGCCAGCAGCGCAGTGGCAGGGGGTGTCTACACCTTC.